The present TCR beta chain was sequenced within a study of blood T cell repertoires in COVID-19. At the level of the study: Whether acute or convalescent, the COVID-19 samples came from the United States, Italy and Spain. T cells, B-cell-depleted T cells, or PBMCs provided the cDNA or gDNA that served as material.

Germline V gene lookup returns CDR1 SGHDN and CDR2 FVKESK. The CDR3 is 15 amino acids. V gave up 3 bases and J gave up 4 bases, with 12 bases separating them. In the original analysis: The assay estimated nucleated cells by amplifying reference gene primers. Sequencing was performed with immunoSEQ multiplex PCR; in TCRdb, only in-frame clones are kept and a portion is missing. D and trimming were read from the DNA, whereas the V and J calls and clone size are those reported in that table. This table holds around 500,000 clones, 80% to 90% found once. This TCR came from a human donor in a cohort sampled during active COVID-19. The sequencing sample was made of peripheral blood. V gene TRBV14 combines with J gene TRBJ2-2; weak D call: TRBD2 (5 bases). The CDR3 here is CASSHELAGTGELFF. The CDR3, as DNA: TGTGCCAGCAGCCATGAGCTAGCCGGCACCGGGGAGCTGTTTTTT.